The 23 T cell receptor beta chains below were found in one sample sequenced in a study of blood T cell repertoires in COVID-19. Clones were sequenced by immunoSEQ multiplex PCR, and TCRdb holds only the in-frame ones, with some missing. The sample shows 450,000 or so clones, about 90% of them seen only once. The sequencing input was peripheral blood. The receptors were gathered from a man in his late teens or twenties with COVID-19, enrolled during active disease.

V is TRBV6-5 and J is TRBJ1-3, with D maybe TRBD1 (6 bases). V lost 6 bases to trimming and J lost 4 bases, with 13 bases between them. There are 14 residues in the CDR3. Germline CDR1 reads MNHEY; CDR2 reads SVGAGI. The CDR3 bases are TGTGCCAGCAGACAGGGTCTAGGAGGAAACACCATATATTTT. Its protein product is CASRQGLGGNTIYF.

V is TRBV27 and J is TRBJ1-5; 9 nucleotides line up with TRBD1. J was trimmed by 6 bases and V by 4 bases; bases with no gene match: 7. The CDR3 consists of 15 residues. In germline, CDR1 is MNHEY, CDR2 SMNVEV (reference sequence). CDR3 region: CASSSSDRGVQPQHF. The DNA for the CDR3 is TGTGCCAGCAGTTCTTCCGACAGGGGGGTTCAGCCCCAGCATTTT.

The chain has TRBV5-1 and TRBJ1-2; D is perhaps TRBD1 (5 bases). The CDR3 has 15 residues. Germline CDR1 reads SGHRS; CDR2 reads YFSETQ. With 0 bases removed from V and 8 bases from J, the gap between germline ends came to 17 bases. This chain's CDR3 is CASSLGRGAGRGYTF. The CDR3 bases are TGCGCCAGCAGCTTGGGGAGAGGGGCCGGGAGGGGCTACACCTTC.

In DNA form, the CDR3 reads TGTGCCAGCAGTGAAGCGCTTCGGTCCCCAAGCACCGGGGAGCTGTTTTTT. Protein: CASSEALRSPSTGELFF. The chain has TRBV2 and TRBJ2-2; no clear D gene. V lost 0 bases and J 4 bases, leaving 15 bases between the germline ends. CDR1 is SNHLY, CDR2 FYNNEI, per germline. CDR3 size: 17 residues.

This sequence joins TRBV19 and TRBJ1-6, with D hard to call. Germline V CDR1 and CDR2: LNHDA, SQIVND (reference sequence). The CDR3 totals 15 residues. Trimming left V 3 bases short and J 2 bases short, with 8 bases between. The CDR3 spells CASSIARPYNSPLHF. The CDR3 coding sequence is TGTGCCAGTAGTATCGCGAGGCCCTATAATTCACCCCTCCACTTT.

This chain connects TRBV30 to TRBJ2-3, with 12 bases lining up with TRBD2. The CDR3 extends over 16 amino acids. Germline CDR1 reads GTSNPN; CDR2 reads SVGIG (reference sequence). After removal of 2 bases from V and 4 bases from J, the junction contained 7 bases not matched to a gene. CDR3 in DNA: TGTGCCTGGAGTAAAGGACTAGCGGGATTGTCAGATACGCAGTATTTT. Translation gives CAWSKGLAGLSDTQYF.

For this clone: The sample contains more than one DNA sequence encoding this CDR3. The V and J genes are TRBV18 and TRBJ2-7; D remains unclear. Germline V lookup: CDR1 KGHSH, CDR2 LQKENI. The CDR3 has 13 amino acids. V lost 0 bases to trimming and J lost 0 bases, with 3 bases between them. The chain's CDR3 is CASSPPSSYEQYF. CDR3 DNA sequence: TGTGCCAGCTCACCACCGAGCTCCTACGAGCAGTACTTC.

The V call is TRBV5-4, the J call TRBJ2-2; the D is unclear. Germline lookup yields CDR1 SGHNT and CDR2 YYREEE (reference sequence). Trimming stripped 0 bases from V and 3 bases from J, with 12 bases between. This CDR3 comprises 16 residues. CDR3 protein: CASSLASAGYTGELFF. CDR3 bases: TGTGCCAGCAGCTTGGCCTCGGCAGGTTACACCGGGGAGCTGTTTTTT.

This clone was detected once. The V and J genes are TRBV6-1 and TRBJ1-1; D is possibly TRBD1 (5 bases). Germline CDR1 is MNHNS and CDR2 is SASEGT. The CDR3 runs to 16 residues. V was clipped by 3 bases and J by 1 base, with 15 bases between them. CDR3 in DNA: TGTGCCAGCAGTGATTTGGACACACGAACGAACACTGAAGCTTTCTTT. It specifies CASSDLDTRTNTEAFF.

This clone was detected a few times. The chain couples TRBV5-1 to TRBJ1-1; 9 bases align to TRBD1. V shed 1 base and J 5 bases; nucleotides not matched to a gene: 3. The CDR3 covers 14 residues. The V gene's germline CDR1 is SGHRS and CDR2 YFSETQ. This CDR3 is CASSLTGGDTEAFF. CDR3 DNA sequence: TGCGCCAGCAGCTTGACAGGGGGCGATACTGAAGCTTTCTTT. Using reference TRBV5-1 and TRBJ1-1 for the parts outside the CDR3, the full variable domain is KAGVTQTPRYLIKTRGQQVTLSCSPISGHRSVSWYQQTPGQGLQFLFEYFSETQRNKGNFPGRFSGRQFSNSRSEMNVSTLELGDSALYLCASSLTGGDTEAFFGQGTRLTVV.

The chain recombines TRBV5-4 with TRBJ2-7, with 8 nucleotides matching TRBD2. Germline assignment: CDR1 SGHNT and CDR2 YYREEE (reference sequence). V was pared by 4 bases and J by 7 bases, with 16 bases of the junction left unmatched. This CDR3 has 16 amino acids. CDR3 residues: CASSPDPRHRGGEQYF. The CDR3, as DNA: TGTGCCAGCAGCCCGGACCCAAGGCATCGGGGGGGAGAGCAGTACTTC.

The chain recombines TRBV3-1 (or the pseudogene TRBV3-2) with TRBJ2-5; TRBD2 matches at 8 bases. Germline values: CDR1 LGHDT, CDR2 YNNKEL (reference sequence). The trim removed 8 bases at V and 5 bases at J, leaving 7 bases unmatched. The CDR3 extends over 13 amino acids. CDR3 protein: CASDLAGRETQYF. In nucleotides, the CDR3 is TGTGCCAGCGACCTAGCGGGCCGGGAGACCCAGTACTTC.

The chain joins TRBV4-1 to TRBJ1-3, with a possible D match to TRBD1 (5 bases). V dropped 1 base and J dropped 3 bases, with 19 bases sitting between them. The CDR3 has 18 amino acids. Looked up from germline, CDR1 is MGHRA and CDR2 is YSYEKL. CDR3 amino acids: CASSQVPQTQGGGNTIYF. The CDR3 coding sequence is TGCGCCAGCAGCCAAGTCCCCCAGACCCAGGGTGGTGGAAACACCATATATTTT.

CDR3: CASKEGATEAFF. The CDR3 region has the DNA TGTGCCAGTAAGGAGGGGGCCACTGAAGCTTTCTTT. The chain uses TRBV19 and TRBJ1-1; 7 nucleotides align to TRBD1. CDR3 size: 12 residues. CDR1 is LNHDA and CDR2 is SQIVND in the germline V gene (reference sequence). J lost 4 bases, V lost 7 bases, and 3 bases had no gene match.

For this clone: At the DNA level, this CDR3 is encoded by other sequences in the same sample as well. This chain connects TRBV18 to TRBJ1-1, with a possible D match to TRBD1 (6 bases). The CDR3 spans 13 residues. Deletions cut 5 bases from V and 1 base from J, with 8 bases between. Germline-derived CDR1 and CDR2 are KGHSH and LQKENI. For the CDR3, the DNA is TGTGCCAGCTCAACGGACAGGAACACTGAAGCTTTCTTT. Protein sequence: CASSTDRNTEAFF. The whole variable domain, remainder taken from reference TRBV18 and TRBJ1-1, is NAGVMQNPRHLVRRRGQEARLRCSPMKGHSHVYWYRQLPEEGLKFMVYLQKENIIDESGMPKERFSAEFPKEGPSILRIQQVVRGDSAAYFCASSTDRNTEAFFGQGTRLTVV.

This chain connects TRBV11-3 to TRBJ2-1; a weak D match, TRBD2 (6 bases). Trimming shortened V by 5 bases and J by 8 bases, and 16 bases separated the two germline ends. The germline CDR1 and CDR2 sequences are SGHNT and YENEEA. CDR3 size: 14 residues. CDR3 nucleotides: TGTGCCAGCAGCCGGTGGGGAGGTCGATATGAGCAGTTCTTC. This encodes CASSRWGGRYEQFF.

The rearrangement uses TRBV27 and TRBJ2-7, with D possibly TRBD1 on 5 matching bases. This CDR3 is 15 amino acids long. The V and J ends lost 3 bases and 5 bases respectively, with 17 bases between them. Germline lookup yields CDR1 MNHEY and CDR2 SMNVEV (reference sequence). The CDR3 DNA reads as TGTGCCAGCAGTTTGCTCCAGGGCCCCTCGGACGAGCAGTACTTC. It is translated as CASSLLQGPSDEQYF.

The chain uses TRBV15 and TRBJ1-6, with D perhaps TRBD1 (6 bases). The CDR3 covers 15 residues. Trimming removed 5 bases at V and 4 bases at J, with 12 bases between. Germline-derived CDR1 and CDR2 are LNHNV and YYDKDF (reference sequence). CDR3 in DNA: TGTGCCACCAGCCCAGGGGACCTTTATAATTCACCCCTCCACTTT. As protein: CATSPGDLYNSPLHF. The complete variable domain, with remaining parts taken from reference TRBV15 and TRBJ1-6, reads DAMVIQNPRYQVTQFGKPVTLSCSQTLNHNVMYWYQQKSSQAPKLLFHYYDKDFNNEADTPDNFQSRRPNTSFCFLDIRSPGLGDTAMYLCATSPGDLYNSPLHFGNGTRLTVT.

The gene calls are TRBV5-6 and TRBJ2-2; TRBD2 is a possible D gene (6 bases). The germline V gene has CDR1 SGHDT and CDR2 YYEEEE. The CDR3 loop spans 14 amino acids. V was clipped by 0 bases and J by 6 bases, with 9 bases between them. CDR3 in amino acids: CASSLVEGSGELFF. In nucleotides, the CDR3 is TGTGCCAGCAGCTTGGTGGAGGGATCCGGGGAGCTGTTTTTT.

The V call is TRBV2, the J call TRBJ1-6, with D tentatively TRBD1 (5 bases). The length of the CDR3 is 15 residues. The V end lost 5 bases, the J end lost 7 bases, and 15 bases lay between the germline ends. The germline gives CDR1 SNHLY, CDR2 FYNNEI. The CDR3 region is CASSPGWEGNSPLHF. The CDR3 bases are TGTGCCAGCAGTCCGGGTTGGGAGGGGAATTCACCCCTCCACTTT.

The rearrangement joins TRBV27 to TRBJ2-5, with TRBD1 identical over 8 bases. The CDR3 sequence is 15 residues long. From germline, CDR1 is MNHEY and CDR2 SMNVEV (reference sequence). V was pared by 3 bases and J by 5 bases, with 8 bases of the junction left unmatched. CDR3 DNA sequence: TGTGCCAGCAGTTTCCAGGGGGCAGTTTGGGAGACCCAGTACTTC. Its translation is CASSFQGAVWETQYF.

The genes are TRBV11-1 and TRBJ2-2; D gene ambiguous. The CDR3 is made up of 14 amino acids. V was cut by 5 bases and J by 2 bases, with 9 bases left in between. The germline gives CDR1 SGHAT, CDR2 FQDESV (reference sequence). CDR3 in DNA: TGTGCCAGCAGCGTTCGGTATAACACCGGGGAGCTGTTTTTT. Encoded protein: CASSVRYNTGELFF.

The chain couples TRBV7-9 to TRBJ1-1; possibly TRBD1 for D (5 bases). Trimming removed 4 bases from V and 0 bases from J, with 12 bases in between. The germline V gene has CDR1 SEHNR and CDR2 FQNEAQ (reference sequence). CDR3 length: 15 residues. The CDR3 bases are TGTGCCAGCAGCTCTCGGGGGGGTGTGAACACTGAAGCTTTCTTT. It translates to CASSSRGGVNTEAFF.